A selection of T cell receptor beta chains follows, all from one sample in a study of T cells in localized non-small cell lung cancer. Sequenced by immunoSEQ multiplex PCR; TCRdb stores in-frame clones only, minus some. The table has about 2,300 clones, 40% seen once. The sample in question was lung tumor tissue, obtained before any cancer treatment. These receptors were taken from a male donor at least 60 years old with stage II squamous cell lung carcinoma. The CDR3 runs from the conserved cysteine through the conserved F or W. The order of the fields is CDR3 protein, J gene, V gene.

CDR3 protein: CASSGEADSYGYTF
J gene: TRBJ1-2
V gene: TRBV5-1

CDR3 protein: CASSEAWAGGEQYF
J gene: TRBJ2-7
V gene: TRBV9

CDR3 protein: CASSFNVGTRNTGELFF
J gene: TRBJ2-2
V gene: TRBV7-5

CDR3 protein: CASSPPGSSYNEQFF
J gene: TRBJ2-1
V gene: TRBV11-3

CDR3 protein: CASSQARSEAYEQYF
J gene: TRBJ2-7
V gene: TRBV11-3

CDR3 protein: CASSIYTGELFF
J gene: TRBJ2-2
V gene: TRBV28

CDR3 protein: CASSSPGRDNNEQFF
J gene: TRBJ2-1
V gene: TRBV5-1

CDR3 protein: CASSLSVYDQGQTNTEAFF
J gene: TRBJ1-1
V gene: TRBV7-5

CDR3 protein: CASSEVRTTEAFF
J gene: TRBJ1-1
V gene: TRBV10-2

CDR3 protein: CASSYSRGGTEAFF
J gene: TRBJ1-1
V gene: TRBV6-8

CDR3 protein: CASSQRTFNTEAFF
J gene: TRBJ1-1
V gene: TRBV14

CDR3 protein: CAWSVGLGNQPQHF
J gene: TRBJ1-5
V gene: TRBV30

CDR3 protein: CSVGQATGELFF
J gene: TRBJ2-2
V gene: TRBV29-1

CDR3 protein: CASRRQPNSPLHF
J gene: TRBJ1-6
V gene: TRBV19

CDR3 protein: CAWSVSQGYTF
J gene: TRBJ1-2
V gene: TRBV30

CDR3 protein: CASSDGGGTRWNEQFF
J gene: TRBJ2-1
V gene: TRBV6-8

CDR3 protein: CAWSPSNTEAFF
J gene: TRBJ1-1
V gene: TRBV30

CDR3 protein: CASSNRGYSNQPQHF
J gene: TRBJ1-5
V gene: TRBV19

CDR3 protein: CASSENGNYGYTF
J gene: TRBJ1-2
V gene: TRBV10-1

CDR3 protein: CASSIGWGTEAFF
J gene: TRBJ1-1
V gene: TRBV19

CDR3 protein: CASSSYRVGTEAFF
J gene: TRBJ1-1
V gene: TRBV6-7

CDR3 protein: CASSPQGAGNTIYF
J gene: TRBJ1-3
V gene: TRBV11-3

CDR3 protein: CASSRYGRVDTQYF
J gene: TRBJ2-3
V gene: TRBV14